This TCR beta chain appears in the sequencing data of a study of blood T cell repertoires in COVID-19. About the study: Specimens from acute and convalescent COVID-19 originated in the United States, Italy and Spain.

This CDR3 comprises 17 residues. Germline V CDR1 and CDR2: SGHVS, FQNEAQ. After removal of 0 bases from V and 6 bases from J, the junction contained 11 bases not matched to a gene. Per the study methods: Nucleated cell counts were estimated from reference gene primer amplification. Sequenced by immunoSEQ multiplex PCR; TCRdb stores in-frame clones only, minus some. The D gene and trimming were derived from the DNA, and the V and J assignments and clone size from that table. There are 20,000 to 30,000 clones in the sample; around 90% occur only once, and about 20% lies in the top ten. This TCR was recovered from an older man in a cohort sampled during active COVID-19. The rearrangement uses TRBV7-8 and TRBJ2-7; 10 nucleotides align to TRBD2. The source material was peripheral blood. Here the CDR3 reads CASSLAGLAGVSAEQYF. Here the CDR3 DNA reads TGTGCCAGCAGCTTAGCGGGCCTAGCGGGAGTTTCGGCCGAGCAGTACTTC.